One sample yielded the 22 T cell receptor beta chains listed below, sequenced in a study of CD8+ T cells in alopecia areata. RNA was isolated and reverse transcribed to cDNA, the sequencing template. The data were produced by immunoSEQ multiplex PCR, yet TCRdb's version contains in-frame clones alone and is incomplete. The data show hundreds of thousands of clones, 35% to 40% seen once. The treatment denotes: oral pan-JAK inhibitor, 5-10 mg twice daily. The material was CD4+ T cells sorted from blood, obtained around week 31, from a patient treated with tofacitinib. The receptors shown here come from a human donor with alopecia areata.

The gene calls are TRBV7-2 and TRBJ2-5; 7 bases match TRBD1. The CDR3 is made up of 13 amino acids. Germline CDR1 and CDR2: SGHTA and FQGNSA. V lost 5 bases, J lost 6 bases, and 6 bases stayed unmatched. This CDR3 is CASSTGVGQTQYF. Written as DNA, the CDR3 is TGTGCCAGCAGCACAGGGGTCGGGCAGACCCAGTACTTC.

The chain employs TRBV5-1 and TRBJ2-3; unclear D gene. Germline V CDR1 and CDR2: SGHRS, YFSETQ. V gave up 3 bases and J gave up 2 bases, with 4 bases separating them. The CDR3 is 12 residues long. The CDR3 coding sequence is TGCGCCAGCAGCTCAACCACAGATACGCAGTATTTT. This translates into CASSSTTDTQYF.

V and J are TRBV6-5 and TRBJ1-5, with 7 positions matching TRBD1. Germline CDR1 reads MNHEY; CDR2 reads SVGAGI. The CDR3 sequence is 14 residues long. Germline trimming cut 4 bases from V and 7 bases from J; bases unmatched to any gene: 7. The CDR3 region has the DNA TGTGCCAGCAGTTGGGACAGCAAAAGGCAGCCCCAGCATTTT. This translates into CASSWDSKRQPQHF.

The V and J genes are TRBV6-1 and TRBJ1-2; D remains ambiguous. Germline V gene data show CDR1 as MNHNS and CDR2 as SASEGT. The ends were cut back, 4 bases at V and 4 bases at J, with 16 bases in the middle. CDR3 length equals 15 residues. CDR3 residues: CASSGQTWGFYGYTF. Here the CDR3 DNA reads TGTGCCAGCAGTGGTCAGACCTGGGGTTTCTATGGCTACACCTTC.

The chain combines TRBV5-1 with TRBJ1-1; TRBD1 might be the D (6 bases). The CDR3 runs 13 residues. V was trimmed by 5 bases and J by 0 bases, leaving 8 bases between them. Germline CDR1 and CDR2: SGHRS and YFSETQ. The CDR3 is CASRTGMNTEAFF. The CDR3 DNA follows: TGCGCCAGCAGGACAGGAATGAACACTGAAGCTTTCTTT. The full variable domain, with the rest looked up from reference TRBV5-1 and TRBJ1-1, is KAGVTQTPRYLIKTRGQQVTLSCSPISGHRSVSWYQQTPGQGLQFLFEYFSETQRNKGNFPGRFSGRQFSNSRSEMNVSTLELGDSALYLCASRTGMNTEAFFGQGTRLTVV.

This clone was seen only a few times. At one end, the junction sequence differs from germline, possibly due to a read error. The chain is built from TRBV6-5 and TRBJ2-3, with 7 bases identical to TRBD2. The germline V gene has CDR1 MNHEY and CDR2 SVGAGI. This CDR3 region has 11 residues. CDR3 sequence reads: CACREGNTQYF. The CDR3 nucleotides read TGTGCCTGCAGGGAGGGAAATACGCAGTATTTT.

This clone showed up just a few times. The genes are TRBV29-1 and TRBJ2-7, with 9 bases lining up with TRBD1. V lost 5 bases, J lost 5 bases, and 10 bases stayed unmatched. Germline values: CDR1 SQVTM, CDR2 ANQGSEA. The CDR3 consists of 14 residues. The CDR3 DNA reads as TGCAGCGTTCTCGGGACAGGGAGTCGTAACGAGCAGTACTTC. Protein product: CSVLGTGSRNEQYF.

The V call is TRBV6-5, the J call TRBJ1-3; D call uncertain. Germline loops: CDR1 MNHEY, CDR2 SVGAGI. The CDR3 is 14 amino acids. V was shortened by 0 bases and J by 2 bases, with 5 bases between the two germline ends. The CDR3 reads CASSYSKTGNTIYF. As DNA, the CDR3 is TGTGCCAGCAGTTACTCGAAAACTGGAAACACCATATATTTT.

The rearrangement uses TRBV5-6 and TRBJ1-2; D uncertain. The CDR3 consists of 13 residues. The V gene's germline CDR1 is SGHDT and CDR2 YYEEEE. V was clipped by 4 bases and J by 8 bases, with 15 bases between them. The CDR3 sequence: CASSPDGDLGYTF. The CDR3 nucleotides read TGTGCCAGCAGCCCGGACGGTGACTTAGGCTACACCTTC.

The rearrangement links TRBV2 to TRBJ1-1, with D unclear. The CDR3 extends over 14 amino acids. The germline V and J ends were trimmed by 6 bases and 1 base, with 12 bases remaining between them. From germline, CDR1 is SNHLY and CDR2 FYNNEI. The DNA for the CDR3 is TGTGCCAGCAGGGCGGACTCACCGAACACTGAAGCTTTCTTT. It is translated as CASRADSPNTEAFF.

This clone was seen a handful of times. The chain joins TRBV7-9 to TRBJ2-3, with 11 bases matching TRBD2. The CDR3 loop spans 17 amino acids. Germline CDR1 is SEHNR and CDR2 is FQNEAQ (reference sequence). V shed 5 bases, J shed 0 bases, and the junction held 7 bases outside the gene matches. The CDR3 DNA reads as TGTGCCAGCAGCCTCCCACTAGCGGGGGCCAGCACAGATACGCAGTATTTT. Residues: CASSLPLAGASTDTQYF. Full variable domain (missing parts from reference TRBV7-9 and TRBJ2-3): DTGVSQNPRHKITKRGQNVTFRCDPISEHNRLYWYRQTLGQGPEFLTYFQNEAQLEKSRLLSDRFSAERPKGSFSTLEIQRTEQGDSAMYLCASSLPLAGASTDTQYFGPGTRLTVL.

The chain recombines TRBV27 with TRBJ2-1; 10 bases align to TRBD1. The CDR3 extends over 19 amino acids. In germline, CDR1 is MNHEY, CDR2 SMNVEV (reference sequence). Trimming took 8 bases from V and 0 from J; bases not matched to a gene: 16. CDR3 nucleotide sequence: TGTGCCAGCCTAAAATCCGGGACAGGGGTTTGGAGCTCCTACAATGAGCAGTTCTTC. It specifies CASLKSGTGVWSSYNEQFF.

The chain links TRBV5-1 to TRBJ1-4; D is ambiguous. Looked up from germline, CDR1 is SGHRS and CDR2 is YFSETQ. Trimming removed 1 base from V and 2 bases from J, with 15 bases in between. This CDR3 is 17 amino acids long. Written as DNA, the CDR3 is TGCGCCAGCAGCTTGATTGGCCGGGGTACGACTAATGAAAAACTGTTTTTT. Amino acid sequence: CASSLIGRGTTNEKLFF.

V is TRBV2 and J is TRBJ2-3; 9 bases match TRBD1. With 8 bases clipped from V and 1 base from J, the junction kept 4 bases outside the gene matches. From germline, CDR1 is SNHLY and CDR2 FYNNEI. The CDR3 consists of 14 residues. CDR3 nucleotide sequence: TGTGCCAGCCGGACAGGGGAGGGCACAGATACGCAGTATTTT. This encodes CASRTGEGTDTQYF.

This clone was detected many times. This chain uses TRBV5-1 with TRBJ2-2; D is unresolved. Trimming pared 2 bases from V and 0 bases from J, leaving 11 bases between. There are 16 residues in the CDR3. Germline CDR1 and CDR2: SGHRS and YFSETQ. CDR3 sequence reads: CASSFQIRTNTGELFF. CDR3 DNA: TGCGCCAGCAGCTTCCAGATCCGCACGAACACCGGGGAGCTGTTTTTT.

This chain joins TRBV29-1 and TRBJ1-2; perhaps TRBD1 as D (6 bases). Germline assignment: CDR1 SQVTM and CDR2 ANQGSEA. Between the trimmed V and J ends, which lost 4 bases and 3 bases, there was a span of 12 bases. CDR3 length equals 13 residues. The CDR3 DNA reads TGCAGCGTTGCAGGGGCGATGGACTATGGCTACACCTTC. Translating it yields CSVAGAMDYGYTF.

J is TRBJ2-7 and V is TRBV27, with TRBD2 identical over 13 bases. The CDR3 totals 18 residues. Germline V lookup: CDR1 MNHEY, CDR2 SMNVEV (reference sequence). V trimming: 6 bases; J trimming: 2 bases; junction bases outside the gene matches: 13. The CDR3 here is CASSLTSGGPLRPYEQYF. In DNA, the CDR3 is TGTGCCAGCAGCCTGACTAGCGGGGGGCCCCTACGCCCCTACGAGCAGTACTTC.

The rearrangement links TRBV2 to TRBJ1-3, with a tentative D call TRBD1 (6 bases). V lost 8 bases and J 7 bases, leaving 15 bases between the germline ends. Per the germline V gene, CDR1 is SNHLY and CDR2 is FYNNEI. The CDR3 sequence is 13 residues long. The CDR3 DNA is TGTGCCAGCCTACAGGGTATTGGGAACACCATATATTTT. This encodes CASLQGIGNTIYF.

The chain uses TRBV19 and TRBJ2-5, with D perhaps being TRBD1 or TRBD2 (7 bases each). CDR1 and CDR2 (germline): LNHDA, SQIVND (reference sequence). The germline V and J ends were trimmed by 6 bases and 1 base, with 15 bases remaining between them. This CDR3 is 15 amino acids long. CDR3 coding DNA: TGTGCCAGTAGGCGGGGGACAGCCGGCCAAGAGACCCAGTACTTC. Translated: CASRRGTAGQETQYF.

The J gene is TRBJ2-7, the V gene TRBV30; 8 nucleotides line up with TRBD1. J was trimmed by 5 bases and V by 2 bases; bases with no gene match: 8. The CDR3 has 14 residues. Germline CDR1 is GTSNPN and CDR2 is SVGIG (reference sequence). The CDR3 protein is CAWSRTGRVDEQYF. CDR3 nucleotides: TGTGCCTGGAGTCGGACAGGGCGGGTGGACGAGCAGTACTTC.

V gene TRBV30 combines with J gene TRBJ1-3; 8 nucleotides align to TRBD1. This CDR3 region has 13 residues. CDR1 and CDR2 from the germline V gene are GTSNPN and SVGIG (reference sequence). Trimming removed 2 bases from V and 6 bases from J; junction bases left unmatched: 3. The CDR3 loop reads CAWSSTGENTIYF. The CDR3, as DNA: TGTGCCTGGAGTTCGACAGGGGAAAACACCATATATTTT. Complete variable domain (other parts from reference TRBV30 and TRBJ1-3): SQTIHQWPATLVQPVGSPLSLECTVEGTSNPNLYWYRQAAGRGLQLLFYSVGIGQISSEVPQNLSASRPQDRQFILSSKKLLLSDSGFYLCAWSSTGENTIYFGEGSWLTVV.

The table lists this clone with a few counts. The V gene is TRBV27, the J gene TRBJ2-3, with D possibly TRBD2 on 6 matching bases. The CDR3 loop spans 16 amino acids. Per germline, CDR1 MNHEY and CDR2 SMNVEV (reference sequence). V gave up 2 bases and J gave up 0 bases, with 12 bases separating them. CDR3 in DNA: TGTGCCAGCAGTTTAGGTCTAGCGTACAGCACAGATACGCAGTATTTT. Amino acids: CASSLGLAYSTDTQYF.